This T cell receptor (beta chain) was documented in a study of shared clonotypes between healthy human individuals. Study summary: The composition of the donors was a couple of women and a few men aged 18 to 49.

The method was immunoSEQ multiplex PCR; TCRdb's version includes in-frame clones alone and lacks a portion of them. The sample holds around 2,000,000 clones, approximately 94% seen once. About this clone: The antigen remains unidentified.

General observations from the study: Lower generation probabilities were found for non-shared clonotypes than for those shared by all four donors.

Naive CD8 cells lacked CD45RO and underwent positive selection for CCR7, leaving out terminally differentiated effector memory CD45RA+ cells. Trimming shortened V by 7 bases and J by 8 bases, and 15 bases separated the two germline ends. The CDR3 is made up of 13 amino acids. In germline, CDR1 is MDHEN, CDR2 SYDVKM. Material: naive CD8+ T cells from PBMCs. The sequence came from a man aged 18 to 29 in good health. Some clones in this sample may be carry-over from other donors' samples. V is TRBV28 and J is TRBJ1-3; D remains ambiguous. The CDR3 nucleotides read TGTGCCAGCACCTTCGCTGTAGGAGACACCATATATTTT. It yields the protein CASTFAVGDTIYF. The full variable domain, its missing parts supplied by reference TRBV28 and TRBJ1-3, is DVKVTQSSRYLVKRTGEKVFLECVQDMDHENMFWYRQDPGLGLRLIYFSYDVKMKEKGDIPEGYSVSREKKERFSLILESASTNQTSMYLCASTFAVGDTIYFGEGSWLTVV.